The 20 T cell receptor beta chains listed next were all sequenced from one sample in a study of shared clonotypes between healthy human individuals. Some clones are missing from TCRdb's copy, which holds only in-frame ones; the method was immunoSEQ multiplex PCR. The table records roughly 1,000,000 clones, approximately 80% of them present only once. The specimen sequenced was memory CD4+ T cells from PBMCs. Indicated subset: CD45RA-negative fraction. The origin of the receptors is a man in his late teens or twenties in good health. Some clones in this sample may be carry-over from other donors' samples.

The rearrangement links TRBV5-5 to TRBJ2-6; D gene unclear. The CDR3 loop spans 15 amino acids. V shed 0 bases and J shed 1 base, with 5 bases lying between them. Germline V gene data show CDR1 as SGHKS and CDR2 as YYEKEE (reference sequence). The CDR3 sequence is CASSLELSGANVLTF. CDR3 nucleotide sequence: TGTGCCAGCAGCTTGGAACTATCTGGGGCCAACGTCCTGACTTTC.

The V and J genes are TRBV28 and TRBJ1-5; maybe TRBD1 (5 bases). Germline V gives CDR1 MDHEN, CDR2 SYDVKM. V was shortened by 4 bases and J by 5 bases, with 24 bases between the two germline ends. The CDR3 loop spans 18 amino acids. DNA for the CDR3: TGTGCCAGCAGTTCCCGGCGGCCCCCGGGACGGAGAGATCAGCCCCAGCATTTT. Its protein product is CASSSRRPPGRRDQPQHF. Combining the CDR3 with reference TRBV28 and TRBJ1-5 gives the whole variable domain DVKVTQSSRYLVKRTGEKVFLECVQDMDHENMFWYRQDPGLGLRLIYFSYDVKMKEKGDIPEGYSVSREKKERFSLILESASTNQTSMYLCASSSRRPPGRRDQPQHFGDGTRLSIL.

This clone is a singleton in its sample. This clone may be a read error of a much larger clone one base away. V usage is TRBV7-2 and J usage is TRBJ2-3; 7 bases agree with TRBD2. V lost 1 base to trimming and J lost 4 bases; unmatched junction nucleotides: 2. The CDR3 loop spans 14 amino acids. Germline V gene data show CDR1 as SGHTA and CDR2 as FQGNSA. The CDR3 region is CASSLELAADTQYF. CDR3 coding DNA: TGTGCCAGCAGCTTAGAGCTAGCGGCAGATACGCAGTATTTT.

This rearrangement joins TRBV10-3 to TRBJ2-1, with D possibly being TRBD1 (5 bases). Trimming removed 4 bases from V and 10 bases from J, with 8 bases in between. There are 11 residues in the CDR3. Germline V CDR1 and CDR2: ENHRY, SYGVKD. The CDR3 loop reads CAISVDREQFF. Here the CDR3 DNA reads TGTGCCATCAGTGTTGACAGAGAGCAGTTCTTC.

The chain employs TRBV4-2 and TRBJ2-6, with D possibly being TRBD1 (6 bases). Trimming took 5 bases from V and 1 from J, leaving 15 bases between them. The CDR3 totals 17 residues. The germline CDR1 and CDR2 sequences are LGHNA and YNFKEQ. CDR3 DNA sequence: TGTGCCAGCAGCGCCGGGACAACAGGTTCTGGGGCCAACGTCCTGACTTTC. Translating it yields CASSAGTTGSGANVLTF.

About this clone itself: A junction boundary mismatches the germline segment, possibly from a read error. V and J are TRBV6-5 and TRBJ2-7; 10 bases align to TRBD1. The CDR3 runs 16 residues. Germline CDR1 is MNHEY and CDR2 is SVGAGI. This chain's CDR3 is CASSYSTTGGSSEQYF. CDR3 DNA: TGTGCCAGCAGTTACTCGACGACAGGGGGCTCCTCCGAGCAGTACTTC.

Turning to this clone: Other DNA sequences in this specimen translate into the identical CDR3. The chain employs TRBV29-1 and TRBJ1-2, with D perhaps TRBD1 (5 bases). The CDR3 spans 14 residues. CDR1 SQVTM and CDR2 ANQGSEA come from the germline V gene. Trimming removed 1 base at V and 2 bases at J, with 11 bases between. The CDR3, as DNA: TGCAGCGTTGAAGGGCGGGGCGCGAACTATGGCTACACCTTC. Amino acid sequence: CSVEGRGANYGYTF.

This chain connects TRBV28 to TRBJ1-2; 9 bases are shared with TRBD1. The CDR3 spans 15 residues. Germline trimming cut 9 bases from V and 0 bases from J; bases unmatched to any gene: 8. Germline V gene sequence: CDR1 MDHEN, CDR2 SYDVKM. The DNA of the CDR3 is TGTGCCAGTACCGGGACAGGGTTTTCTAACTATGGCTACACCTTC. Translation gives CASTGTGFSNYGYTF.

The chain carries TRBV19 and TRBJ2-4, with D perhaps being TRBD1 or TRBD2 (5 bases each). The CDR3 runs 15 residues. Trimming left V 11 bases short and J 0 bases short, with 17 bases between. CDR1 LNHDA and CDR2 SQIVND come from the germline V gene (reference sequence). CDR3 loop: CALTTGRTAKNIQYF. Written as DNA, the CDR3 is TGTGCCTTGACAACGGGACGAACAGCCAAAAACATTCAGTACTTC.

The J gene is TRBJ1-2, the V gene TRBV5-6; a possible D gene is TRBD1 (5 bases). From germline, CDR1 is SGHDT and CDR2 YYEEEE. The CDR3 loop spans 12 amino acids. With 2 bases removed from V and 8 bases from J, the gap between germline ends came to 10 bases. The CDR3 sequence: CASSLAGFGYTF. The CDR3 DNA reads TGTGCCAGCAGCTTAGCAGGGTTCGGCTACACCTTC. The full variable domain, rest sourced from reference TRBV5-6 and TRBJ1-2, is DAGVTQSPTHLIKTRGQQVTLRCSPKSGHDTVSWYQQALGQGPQFIFQYYEEEERQRGNFPDRFSGHQFPNYSSELNVNALLLGDSALYLCASSLAGFGYTFGSGTRLTVV.

The rearrangement links TRBV6-4 to TRBJ2-2, with 9 bases aligning to TRBD1. Looked up from germline, CDR1 is MRHNA and CDR2 is SNTAGT. The length of the CDR3 is 17 residues. The V segment lost 6 bases and the J segment 4 bases; nucleotides outside the gene matches: 12. The CDR3 coding sequence is TGTGCCAGCAGCCCAAATTCGGGACAGGGAGGCACCGGGGAGCTGTTTTTT. Translation gives CASSPNSGQGGTGELFF.

The chain combines TRBV28 with TRBJ2-7; perhaps TRBD1 as D (7 bases). Trimming stripped 5 bases from V and 2 bases from J, with 22 bases between. The CDR3 sequence is 17 residues long. The germline V gene encodes CDR1 MDHEN and CDR2 SYDVKM. CDR3 nucleotide sequence: TGTGCCAGCAGTGAGGGGAGGAGAAGGACAGGTGCCTACGAGCAGTACTTC. Amino acids: CASSEGRRRTGAYEQYF. Looking up the rest from reference TRBV28 and TRBJ2-7 gives the full variable domain: DVKVTQSSRYLVKRTGEKVFLECVQDMDHENMFWYRQDPGLGLRLIYFSYDVKMKEKGDIPEGYSVSREKKERFSLILESASTNQTSMYLCASSEGRRRTGAYEQYFGPGTRLTVT.

As for this clone: This could be a read error, since a much larger clone is one nucleotide away. The chain is built from TRBV5-1 and TRBJ1-1; 7 nucleotides align to TRBD1. Germline V CDR1 and CDR2: SGHRS, YFSETQ. The ends lost 4 bases at V and 0 bases at J; junction bases unmatched: 3. This CDR3 contains 14 residues. CDR3 sequence reads: CASSVDRMNTEAFF. CDR3 coding DNA: TGCGCCAGCAGCGTGGACAGGATGAACACTGAAGCTTTCTTT.

The chain recombines TRBV27 with TRBJ2-1; TRBD2 aligns across 11 bases. There are 17 residues in the CDR3. The V gene end was trimmed by 4 bases and the J gene end by 2 bases; junction bases not matched to a gene: 7. Germline values: CDR1 MNHEY, CDR2 SMNVEV (reference sequence). The CDR3 is CASSSLQTSGTYNEQFF. The CDR3 nucleotides read TGTGCCAGCAGTTCACTACAGACTAGCGGGACCTACAATGAGCAGTTCTTC.

This chain connects TRBV6-1 to TRBJ1-4, with TRBD1 matching over 7 bases. The CDR3 has 14 residues. Germline CDR1 and CDR2: MNHNS and SASEGT. After removal of 3 bases from V and 5 bases from J, the junction contained 3 bases not matched to a gene. The CDR3 protein is CASSEGTANEKLFF. CDR3 nucleotides: TGTGCCAGCAGTGAGGGGACAGCGAATGAAAAACTGTTTTTT.

The chain joins TRBV28 to TRBJ2-7; D is perhaps TRBD2 (6 bases). The CDR3 sequence is 13 residues long. Per the germline V gene, CDR1 is MDHEN and CDR2 is SYDVKM. V lost 3 bases, J lost 7 bases, and 13 bases lay in between. The CDR3 DNA follows: TGTGCCAGCAGTTTGGGACTCTCGAGGGAGCAGTACTTC. Encoded protein: CASSLGLSREQYF. Looking up the rest from reference TRBV28 and TRBJ2-7 gives the full variable domain: DVKVTQSSRYLVKRTGEKVFLECVQDMDHENMFWYRQDPGLGLRLIYFSYDVKMKEKGDIPEGYSVSREKKERFSLILESASTNQTSMYLCASSLGLSREQYFGPGTRLTVT.

This clone was observed at least ten times. J is TRBJ2-7 and V is TRBV7-2; D is uncertain. This CDR3 spans 15 amino acids. The germline V gene has CDR1 SGHTA and CDR2 FQGNSA. The germline V and J ends were trimmed by 1 base and 0 bases, with 10 bases remaining between them. The CDR3, as DNA: TGTGCCAGCAGCTTAGTCCAACCCGGCTCCTACGAGCAGTACTTC. Translation gives CASSLVQPGSYEQYF.

Details on this clone: The identical CDR3 is also encoded by other nucleotide sequences in the sample. J is TRBJ2-7 and V is TRBV7-3; D unclear. V lost 5 bases and J lost 0, with 8 bases in between. The CDR3 is 13 residues long. Per the germline V gene, CDR1 is SGHTA and CDR2 is FQGTGA. The CDR3, as DNA: TGTGCCAGCAGCCCAGGAAACTCCTACGAGCAGTACTTC. This codes for CASSPGNSYEQYF.

The CDR3 reads CASSLRQGYGYTF. The CDR3 coding sequence is TGTGCCAGCAGTCTCAGACAGGGCTATGGCTACACCTTC. The chain carries TRBV28 and TRBJ1-2, with TRBD1 matching over 7 bases. The CDR3 covers 13 residues. V shed 5 bases, J shed 4 bases, and the junction held 4 bases outside the gene matches. Germline assignment: CDR1 MDHEN and CDR2 SYDVKM.

In its sample, this clone was seen once. The J gene is TRBJ2-7, the V gene TRBV28; no firm D call. CDR3 length: 14 residues. Germline loops: CDR1 MDHEN, CDR2 SYDVKM. V lost 4 bases, J lost 3 bases, and 13 bases lay in between. CDR3 nucleotide sequence: TGTGCCAGCAGTTATGGCAGAGGATTCTACGAGCAGTACTTC. Protein sequence: CASSYGRGFYEQYF.